These 20 T cell receptor beta chains share one sample of origin, sequenced in a study of response to subunit inactivated influenza vaccine. MiXCR, run by TCRdb on the RT-PCR reads, gives a single entry per CDR3 protein. Here the sample spans about 520,000 distinct CDR3 sequences, 25% being singletons. The sample consisted of CD4+ T cells sorted from PBMCs, taken approximately 5 days after vaccination. These receptors were taken from a middle-aged man who received an inactivated influenza vaccine.

V and J are TRBV5-6 and TRBJ1-5; possible D gene TRBD1, 6 bases. CDR1 is SGHDT, CDR2 YYEEEE, per germline. The V end was cut by 1 base, the J end by 9 bases, with 17 bases between. This CDR3 contains 15 residues. CDR3 in amino acids: CASSLSGHSTGPQHF. The CDR3 DNA follows: TGTGCCAGCAGCTTGTCGGGACATAGCACCGGGCCCCAGCATTTT. Together with reference TRBV5-6 and TRBJ1-5, the CDR3 gives the full variable domain: DAGVTQSPTHLIKTRGQQVTLRCSPKSGHDTVSWYQQALGQGPQFIFQYYEEEERQRGNFPDRFSGHQFPNYSSELNVNALLLGDSALYLCASSLSGHSTGPQHFGDGTRLSIL.

The V gene is TRBV6-5, the J gene TRBJ2-7; TRBD2 might be the D (6 bases). Trimming took off 2 bases at V and 9 bases at J, with 23 bases between the two ends. The CDR3 length is 16 residues. The germline CDR1 and CDR2 sequences are MNHEY and SVGAGI. The CDR3: CASSYGRGLLWFGQYF. The CDR3 DNA sequence: TGTGCCAGCAGTTACGGTCGGGGACTCCTATGGTTTGGGCAGTACTTC.

The CDR3 DNA sequence: TGTGCCACCAGGGGGGACGGAGCTCAGCCCCAGCATTTT. The encoded protein is CATRGDGAQPQHF. The genes are TRBV24-1 and TRBJ1-5; the D gene is possibly TRBD1 (5 bases). Germline CDR1 is KGHDR and CDR2 is SFDVKD. The V end was cut by 7 bases, the J end by 6 bases, with 12 bases between. The CDR3 runs to 13 residues.

This clonotype was detected a few times. The V gene is TRBV4-2, the J gene TRBJ2-7; perhaps TRBD2 as D (5 bases). The CDR3 runs to 16 residues. The germline CDR1 and CDR2 sequences are LGHNA and YNFKEQ. V lost 0 bases, J lost 0 bases, and 12 bases lay in between. The CDR3 loop is CASSQERRAYSYEQYF. The CDR3 nucleotides are TGTGCCAGCAGCCAAGAGCGGCGGGCCTACTCCTACGAGCAGTACTTC.

A single count supports this clonotype. The chain is built from TRBV7-2 and TRBJ2-7; a weak D match, TRBD1 (5 bases). The V end lost 5 bases, the J end lost 0 bases, and 17 bases lay between the germline ends. Germline CDR1 and CDR2: SGHTA and FQGNSA. The CDR3 loop spans 16 amino acids. The CDR3 bases are TGTGCCAGCAGCCCCCAGGGTGCCCCAAGCTCCTACGAGCAGTACTTC. Its protein product is CASSPQGAPSSYEQYF.

The V and J genes are TRBV29-1 and TRBJ2-7, with TRBD1 matching 12 bases. Trimming cost V 6 bases and J 3 bases; bases outside gene matches: 6. CDR3 size: 14 residues. Germline loops: CDR1 SQVTM, CDR2 ANQGSEA. Here the CDR3 DNA reads TGCAGCGTCGGGGGGACAGGGGGCAGCTACGAGCAGTACTTC. Translation gives CSVGGTGGSYEQYF.

This clonotype was counted only a few times. V usage is TRBV18 and J usage is TRBJ2-5, with 9 bases matching TRBD1. The CDR3 is 16 amino acids. Germline V gene lookup returns CDR1 KGHSH and CDR2 LQKENI. With 0 bases clipped from V and 0 bases from J, the junction kept 2 bases outside the gene matches. CDR3 sequence (DNA): TGTGCCAGCTCACCACCGGGACAGGGATACCAAGAGACCCAGTACTTC. Protein product: CASSPPGQGYQETQYF. Together with reference TRBV18 and TRBJ2-5, the CDR3 gives the full variable domain: NAGVMQNPRHLVRRRGQEARLRCSPMKGHSHVYWYRQLPEEGLKFMVYLQKENIIDESGMPKERFSAEFPKEGPSILRIQQVVRGDSAAYFCASSPPGQGYQETQYFGPGTRLLVL.

This clonotype has more than one count but fewer than ten. The rearrangement links TRBV20-1 to TRBJ2-7, with 8 positions matching TRBD2. V shed 1 base, J shed 2 bases, and the junction held 13 bases outside the gene matches. This CDR3 is 17 amino acids long. Per germline, CDR1 DFQATT and CDR2 SNEGSKA (reference sequence). The CDR3 reads CSARGVAGRISTYEQYF. The CDR3 DNA sequence: TGCAGTGCTAGAGGGGTAGCGGGAAGGATTTCTACCTACGAGCAGTACTTC.

This rearrangement joins TRBV28 to TRBJ2-5; 7 bases align to TRBD1. Trimming took 5 bases from V and 12 from J; bases not matched to a gene: 9. This CDR3 comprises 12 residues. Germline CDR1 reads MDHEN; CDR2 reads SYDVKM. CDR3 protein: CASSVPGQPEYF. The CDR3 DNA is TGTGCCAGCAGTGTGCCGGGACAGCCCGAGTACTTC. Drawing the rest from reference TRBV28 and TRBJ2-5, the complete variable domain is DVKVTQSSRYLVKRTGEKVFLECVQDMDHENMFWYRQDPGLGLRLIYFSYDVKMKEKGDIPEGYSVSREKKERFSLILESASTNQTSMYLCASSVPGQPEYFGPGTRLLVL.

This clonotype has only a few counts. The chain has TRBV11-2 and TRBJ2-7; D perhaps matches TRBD2 (5 bases). The V and J ends lost 5 bases and 4 bases respectively, with 15 bases between them. This CDR3 is 14 amino acids long. Germline CDR1 and CDR2: SGHAT and FQNNGV. DNA of the CDR3: TGTGCCAGCAGCCTAGGTCGGGGTCGGTACGAGCAGTACTTC. Protein product: CASSLGRGRYEQYF.

This clonotype was seen a few times. The chain has TRBV20-1 and TRBJ2-3; 11 nucleotides agree with TRBD1. This CDR3 spans 18 amino acids. Losses at the gene ends were 1 base for V and 2 bases for J; bases not matched to a gene: 11. Germline loops: CDR1 DFQATT, CDR2 SNEGSKA (reference sequence). The CDR3: CSARADWTGGEITDTQYF. The CDR3 DNA reads TGCAGTGCTAGAGCCGATTGGACAGGGGGCGAGATCACAGATACGCAGTATTTT.

This clonotype was detected only a few times. The rearrangement joins TRBV10-3 to TRBJ2-2; 7 nucleotides line up with TRBD1. Trimming at V came to 6 bases and at J to 0 bases, leaving 4 bases not matched to a gene. The CDR3 spans 15 residues. Germline V gene data show CDR1 as ENHRY and CDR2 as SYGVKD. Here the CDR3 DNA reads TGTGCCATCAGACGACAGGGAGCGAACACCGGGGAGCTGTTTTTT. Translated: CAIRRQGANTGELFF.

The table lists this clonotype with a few counts. The CDR3 DNA follows: TGCAGTGCTAGAGCTCTACTAGCGATGACCTACGAGCAGTACTTC. Translated: CSARALLAMTYEQYF. J is TRBJ2-7 and V is TRBV20-1; 7 nucleotides align to TRBD2. CDR1 DFQATT and CDR2 SNEGSKA come from the germline V gene (reference sequence). Losses at the gene ends were 1 base for V and 2 bases for J; bases not matched to a gene: 8. The CDR3 extends over 15 amino acids.

DNA for the CDR3: TGTGCCAGCAGCGTAGGGGTAGCCCTGAGCACCGGGGAGCTGTTTTTT. Its translation: CASSVGVALSTGELFF. The chain joins TRBV9 to TRBJ2-2; no definite D call. Trimming took off 0 bases at V and 4 bases at J, with 13 bases between the two ends. This CDR3 contains 16 residues. CDR1 SGDLS and CDR2 YYNGEE come from the germline V gene. The variable domain in full, with the rest retrieved from reference TRBV9 and TRBJ2-2, is DSGVTQTPKHLITATGQRVTLRCSPRSGDLSVYWYQQSLDQGLQFLIQYYNGEERAKGNILERFSAQQFPDLHSELNLSSLELGDSALYFCASSVGVALSTGELFFGEGSRLTVL.

The chain links TRBV18 to TRBJ2-5, with D possibly called TRBD1 or TRBD2 (5 bases each). Between the trimmed V and J ends, which lost 6 bases and 1 base, there was a span of 18 bases. The CDR3 consists of 16 residues. Germline CDR1 reads KGHSH; CDR2 reads LQKENI. CDR3 amino acids: CASSRRGPLLQETQYF. The CDR3 nucleotides are TGTGCCAGCTCCCGAAGGGGACCACTACTCCAAGAGACCCAGTACTTC.

The V and J genes are TRBV5-1 and TRBJ2-3; the D is unclear. There are 15 residues in the CDR3. The germline CDR1 and CDR2 sequences are SGHRS and YFSETQ. V gave up 2 bases and J gave up 1 base, with 11 bases separating them. The CDR3 is CASSLISGGTDTQYF. CDR3 in DNA: TGCGCCAGCAGCTTAATTTCGGGCGGCACAGATACGCAGTATTTT.

The chain has TRBV2 and TRBJ2-5; D call uncertain. The germline V and J ends were trimmed by 5 bases and 1 base, with 14 bases remaining between them. The CDR3 contains 15 residues. CDR1 and CDR2 from the germline V gene are SNHLY and FYNNEI. The CDR3, as DNA: TGTGCCAGCAGTCAGGCGGCCGCTCTCCAAGAGACCCAGTACTTC. Protein: CASSQAAALQETQYF. The variable domain in full, completed from reference TRBV2 and TRBJ2-5, reads EPEVTQTPSHQVTQMGQEVILRCVPISNHLYFYWYRQILGQKVEFLVSFYNNEISEKSEIFDDQFSVERPDGSNFTLKIRSTKLEDSAMYFCASSQAAALQETQYFGPGTRLLVL.

This clonotype was seen only a few times. The chain couples TRBV25-1 to TRBJ1-5; D ambiguous. Germline V gene data show CDR1 as MGHDK and CDR2 as SYGVNS. The ends were cut back, 1 base at V and 6 bases at J, with 4 bases in the middle. CDR3 length: 12 residues. This chain's CDR3 is CASSEFLQPQHF. Written as DNA, the CDR3 is TGTGCCAGCAGTGAATTTCTTCAGCCCCAGCATTTT. The full variable domain, with the rest looked up from reference TRBV25-1 and TRBJ1-5, is EADIYQTPRYLVIGTGKKITLECSQTMGHDKMYWYQQDPGMELHLIHYSYGVNSTEKGDLSSESTVSRIRTEHFPLTLESARPSHTSQYLCASSEFLQPQHFGDGTRLSIL.

The chain combines TRBV2 with TRBJ1-4; no firm D call. V lost 4 bases and J lost 7, with 16 bases in between. Germline V lookup: CDR1 SNHLY, CDR2 FYNNEI. There are 15 residues in the CDR3. CDR3 nucleotide sequence: TGTGCCAGCAGTGGAGGTCGAGGACGGGGTGAAAAACTGTTTTTT. Its protein product is CASSGGRGRGEKLFF. Looking up the rest from reference TRBV2 and TRBJ1-4 gives the full variable domain: EPEVTQTPSHQVTQMGQEVILRCVPISNHLYFYWYRQILGQKVEFLVSFYNNEISEKSEIFDDQFSVERPDGSNFTLKIRSTKLEDSAMYFCASSGGRGRGEKLFFGSGTQLSVL.

V usage is TRBV20-1 and J usage is TRBJ1-1, with D perhaps matching TRBD1 (5 bases). The V end was cut by 3 bases, the J end by 7 bases, with 21 bases between. The germline V gene encodes CDR1 DFQATT and CDR2 SNEGSKA (reference sequence). There are 15 residues in the CDR3. In DNA, the CDR3 is TGCAGTGCTAGGCCCTTCCCGACAGACGCAGTTGAAGCTTTCTTT. This gives the protein CSARPFPTDAVEAFF.